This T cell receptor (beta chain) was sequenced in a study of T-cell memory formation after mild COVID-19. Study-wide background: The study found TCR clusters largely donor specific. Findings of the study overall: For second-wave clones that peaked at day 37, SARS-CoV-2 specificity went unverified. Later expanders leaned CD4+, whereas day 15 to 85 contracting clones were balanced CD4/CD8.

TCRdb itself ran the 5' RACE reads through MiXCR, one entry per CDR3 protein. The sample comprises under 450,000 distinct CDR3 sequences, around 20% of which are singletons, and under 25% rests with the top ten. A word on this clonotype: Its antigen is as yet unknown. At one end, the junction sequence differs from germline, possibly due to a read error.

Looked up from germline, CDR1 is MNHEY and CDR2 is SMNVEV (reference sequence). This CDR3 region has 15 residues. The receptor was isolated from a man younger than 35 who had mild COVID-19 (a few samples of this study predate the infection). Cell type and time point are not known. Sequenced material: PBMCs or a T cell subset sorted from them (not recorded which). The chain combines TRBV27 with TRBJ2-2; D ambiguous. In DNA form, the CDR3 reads TGTGCCAGCAGTTTATTCCCAAGTTACACCTGGGAGCTGTTTTTT. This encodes CASSLFPSYTWELFF.